What follows describes a single T cell receptor (beta chain). The sample originates from a study of T-cell reconstitution after alpha-beta-depleted transplantation in children. Unique molecular identifiers were incorporated into the prepared TCRbeta library. One entry per CDR3 protein results from TCRdb running MiXCR on the PCR reads. The data contain over 100,000 distinct CDR3 sequences, approximately 8% of them singletons. The length of the CDR3 is 12 residues. Germline-derived CDR1 and CDR2 are MNHEY and SVGAGI. The V segment lost 6 bases and the J segment 4 bases; nucleotides outside the gene matches: 2.

The material sequenced was PBMCs, taken before TCRalphabeta/CD19-depleted stem cell transplant. This receptor was identified in a boy under 10 years old with acute lymphoblastic leukemia, due to receive a stem cell transplant. The chain uses TRBV6-5 and TRBJ1-2; TRBD1 matches 7 bases. CDR3 protein: CASSAGGYGYTF. DNA of the CDR3: TGTGCCAGCAGCGCAGGGGGCTATGGCTACACCTTC.